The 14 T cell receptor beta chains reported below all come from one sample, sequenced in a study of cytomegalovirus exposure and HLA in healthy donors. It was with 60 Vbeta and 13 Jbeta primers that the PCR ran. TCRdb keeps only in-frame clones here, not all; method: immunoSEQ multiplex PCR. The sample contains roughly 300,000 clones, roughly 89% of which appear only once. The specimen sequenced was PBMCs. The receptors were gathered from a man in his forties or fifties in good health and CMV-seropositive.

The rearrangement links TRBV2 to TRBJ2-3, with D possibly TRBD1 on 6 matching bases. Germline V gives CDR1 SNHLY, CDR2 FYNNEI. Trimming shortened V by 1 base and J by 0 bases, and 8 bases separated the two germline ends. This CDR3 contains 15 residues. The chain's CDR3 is CASSEDRASTDTQYF. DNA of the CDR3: TGTGCCAGCAGTGAAGACAGGGCTAGCACAGATACGCAGTATTTT.

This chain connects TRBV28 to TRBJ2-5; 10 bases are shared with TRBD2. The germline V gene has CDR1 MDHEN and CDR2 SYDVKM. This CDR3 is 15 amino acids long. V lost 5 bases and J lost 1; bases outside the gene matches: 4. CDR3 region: CASSPRTSGQETQYF. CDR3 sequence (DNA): TGTGCCAGCAGTCCCCGGACTAGCGGCCAAGAGACCCAGTACTTC.

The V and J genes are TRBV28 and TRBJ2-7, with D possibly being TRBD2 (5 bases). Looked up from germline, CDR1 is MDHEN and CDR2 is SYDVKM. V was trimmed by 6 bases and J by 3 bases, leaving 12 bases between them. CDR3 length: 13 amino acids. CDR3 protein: CASRGAIYYEQYF. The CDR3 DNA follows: TGTGCCAGCAGGGGAGCCATTTACTACGAGCAGTACTTC.

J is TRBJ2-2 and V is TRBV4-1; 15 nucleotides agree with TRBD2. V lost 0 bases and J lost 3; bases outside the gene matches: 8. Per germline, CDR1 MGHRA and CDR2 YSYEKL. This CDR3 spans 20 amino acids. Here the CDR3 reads CASSQDSGTSGRRDTGELFF. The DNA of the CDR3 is TGCGCCAGCAGCCAAGATTCCGGGACTAGCGGGAGGCGGGACACCGGGGAGCTGTTTTTT.

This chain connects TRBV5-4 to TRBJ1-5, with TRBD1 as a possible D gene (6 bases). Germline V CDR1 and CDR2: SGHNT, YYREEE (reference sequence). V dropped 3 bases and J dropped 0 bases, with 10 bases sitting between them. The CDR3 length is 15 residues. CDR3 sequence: CASSWGGASNQPQHF. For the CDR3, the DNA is TGTGCCAGCAGCTGGGGGGGGGCTAGCAATCAGCCCCAGCATTTT.

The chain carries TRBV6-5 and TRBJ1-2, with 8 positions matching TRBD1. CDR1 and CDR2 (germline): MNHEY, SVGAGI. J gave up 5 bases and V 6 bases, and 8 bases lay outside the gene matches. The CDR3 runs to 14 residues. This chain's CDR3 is CASSPQGARYGYTF. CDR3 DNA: TGTGCCAGCAGCCCTCAGGGGGCGCGATATGGCTACACCTTC.

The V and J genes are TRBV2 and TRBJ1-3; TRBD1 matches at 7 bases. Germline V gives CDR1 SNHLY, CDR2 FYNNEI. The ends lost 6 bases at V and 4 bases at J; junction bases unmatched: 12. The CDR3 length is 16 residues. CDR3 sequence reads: CASRAGQERYGNTIYF. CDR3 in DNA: TGTGCCAGCAGGGCCGGACAGGAACGTTACGGAAACACCATATATTTT.

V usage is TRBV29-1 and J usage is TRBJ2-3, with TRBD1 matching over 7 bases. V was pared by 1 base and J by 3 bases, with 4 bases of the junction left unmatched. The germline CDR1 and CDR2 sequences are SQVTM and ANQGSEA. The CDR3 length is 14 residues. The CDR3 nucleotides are TGCAGCGTTGAAGCCGGGACAGAGACAGATACGCAGTATTTT. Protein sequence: CSVEAGTETDTQYF.

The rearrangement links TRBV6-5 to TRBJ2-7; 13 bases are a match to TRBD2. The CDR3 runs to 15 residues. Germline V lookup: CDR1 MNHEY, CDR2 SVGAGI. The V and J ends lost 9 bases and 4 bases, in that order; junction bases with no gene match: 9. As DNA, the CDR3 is TGTGCCAGTTCTACTGCGGGACTAGCGGGGTACGAGCAGTACTTC. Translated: CASSTAGLAGYEQYF.

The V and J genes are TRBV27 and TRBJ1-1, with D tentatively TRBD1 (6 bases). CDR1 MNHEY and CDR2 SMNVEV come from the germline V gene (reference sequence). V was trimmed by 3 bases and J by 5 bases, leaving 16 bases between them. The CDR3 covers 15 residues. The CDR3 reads CASSLVAGGQTEAFF. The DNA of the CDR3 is TGTGCCAGCAGTTTGGTAGCCGGGGGGCAAACTGAAGCTTTCTTT.

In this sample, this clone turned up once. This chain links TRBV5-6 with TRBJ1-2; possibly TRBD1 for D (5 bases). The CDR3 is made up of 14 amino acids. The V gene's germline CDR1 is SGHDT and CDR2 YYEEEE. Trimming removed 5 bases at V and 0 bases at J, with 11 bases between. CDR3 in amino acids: CASRFDSTNYGYTF. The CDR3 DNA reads TGTGCCAGCAGATTTGACAGTACTAACTATGGCTACACCTTC.

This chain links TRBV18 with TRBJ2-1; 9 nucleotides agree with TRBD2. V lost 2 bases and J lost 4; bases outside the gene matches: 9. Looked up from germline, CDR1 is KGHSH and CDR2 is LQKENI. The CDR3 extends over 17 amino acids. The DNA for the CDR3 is TGTGCCAGCTCACCATGGCCTAGCGGGACCGGTTACAATGAGCAGTTCTTC. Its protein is CASSPWPSGTGYNEQFF.

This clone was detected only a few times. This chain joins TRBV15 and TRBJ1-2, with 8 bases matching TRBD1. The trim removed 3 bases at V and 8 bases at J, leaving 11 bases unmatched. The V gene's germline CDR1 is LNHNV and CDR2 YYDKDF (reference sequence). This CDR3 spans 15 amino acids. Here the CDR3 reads CATSRERTGKGGYTF. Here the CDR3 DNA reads TGTGCCACCAGCAGGGAACGGACAGGGAAAGGAGGCTACACCTTC.

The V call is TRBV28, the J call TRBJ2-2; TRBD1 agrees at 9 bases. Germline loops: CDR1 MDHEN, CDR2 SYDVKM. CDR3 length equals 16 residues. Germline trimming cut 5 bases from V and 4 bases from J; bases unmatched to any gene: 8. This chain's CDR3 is CASSKWGQGPTGELFF. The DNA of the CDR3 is TGTGCCAGCAGTAAATGGGGACAGGGCCCCACCGGGGAGCTGTTTTTT.